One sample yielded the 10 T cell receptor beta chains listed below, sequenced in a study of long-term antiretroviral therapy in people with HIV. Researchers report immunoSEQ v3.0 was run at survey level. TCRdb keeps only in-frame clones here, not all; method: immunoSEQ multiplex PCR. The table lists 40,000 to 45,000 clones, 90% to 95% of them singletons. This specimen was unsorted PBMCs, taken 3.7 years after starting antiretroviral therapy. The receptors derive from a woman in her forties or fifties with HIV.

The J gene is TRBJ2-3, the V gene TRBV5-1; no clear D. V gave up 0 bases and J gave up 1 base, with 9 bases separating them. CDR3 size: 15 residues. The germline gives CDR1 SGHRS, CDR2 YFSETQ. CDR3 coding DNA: TGCGCCAGCAGCTTGGAAGGGCTTGGCACAGATACGCAGTATTTT. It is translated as CASSLEGLGTDTQYF.

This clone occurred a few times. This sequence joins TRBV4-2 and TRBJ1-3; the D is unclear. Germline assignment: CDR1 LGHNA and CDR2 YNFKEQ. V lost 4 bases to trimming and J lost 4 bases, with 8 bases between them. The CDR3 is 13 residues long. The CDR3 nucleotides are TGTGCCAGCAGCCGAAACGGGGGAAACACCATATATTTT. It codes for CASSRNGGNTIYF.

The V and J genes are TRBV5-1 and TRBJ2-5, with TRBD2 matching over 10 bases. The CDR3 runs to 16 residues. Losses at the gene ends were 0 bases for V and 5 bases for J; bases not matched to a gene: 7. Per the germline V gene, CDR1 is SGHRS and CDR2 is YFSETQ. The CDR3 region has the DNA TGCGCCAGCAGCTTGGGGTCTAGCGGGGGATTGGAGACCCAGTACTTC. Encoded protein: CASSLGSSGGLETQYF.

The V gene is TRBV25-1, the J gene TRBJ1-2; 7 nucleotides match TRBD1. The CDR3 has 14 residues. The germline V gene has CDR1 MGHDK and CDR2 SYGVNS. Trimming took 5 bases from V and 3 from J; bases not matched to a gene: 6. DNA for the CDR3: TGTGCCAGCAGTAGACAGGGCGTCGACTATGGCTACACCTTC. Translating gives CASSRQGVDYGYTF.

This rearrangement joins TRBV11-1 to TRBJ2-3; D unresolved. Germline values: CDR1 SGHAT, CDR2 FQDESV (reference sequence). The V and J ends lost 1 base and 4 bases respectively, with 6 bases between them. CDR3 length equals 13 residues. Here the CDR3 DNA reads TGTGCCAGCAGCTTAGATCTCGCAGATACGCAGTATTTT. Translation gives CASSLDLADTQYF.

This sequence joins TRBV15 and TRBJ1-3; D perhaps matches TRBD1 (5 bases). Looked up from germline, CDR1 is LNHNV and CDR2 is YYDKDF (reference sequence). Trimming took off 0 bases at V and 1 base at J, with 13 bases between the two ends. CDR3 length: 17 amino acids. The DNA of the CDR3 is TGTGCCACCAGCAGAGATTCTTTTGGGGGTTCTGGAAACACCATATATTTT. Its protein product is CATSRDSFGGSGNTIYF.

The CDR3 DNA reads TGTGCCAGCAGCTTAGGGTCAACGAACACCGGGGAGCTGTTTTTT. Protein sequence: CASSLGSTNTGELFF. The genes are TRBV7-6 and TRBJ2-2; D unclear. Germline CDR1 and CDR2: SGHVS and FNYEAQ. Deletions cut 1 base from V and 0 bases from J, with 6 bases between. CDR3 size: 15 residues. Combining the CDR3 with reference TRBV7-6 and TRBJ2-2 gives the whole variable domain GAGVSQSPRYKVTKRGQDVALRCDPISGHVSLYWYRQALGQGPEFLTYFNYEAQQDKSGLPNDRFSAERPEGSISTLTIQRTEQRDSAMYRCASSLGSTNTGELFFGEGSRLTVL.

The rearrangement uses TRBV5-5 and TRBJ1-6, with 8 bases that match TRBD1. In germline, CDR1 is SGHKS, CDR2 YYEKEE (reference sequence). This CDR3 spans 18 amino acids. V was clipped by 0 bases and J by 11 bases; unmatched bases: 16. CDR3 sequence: CASSLATAGGIGRAPLHF. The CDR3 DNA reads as TGTGCCAGCAGCTTGGCGACGGCAGGGGGCATCGGTCGGGCACCCCTCCACTTT.

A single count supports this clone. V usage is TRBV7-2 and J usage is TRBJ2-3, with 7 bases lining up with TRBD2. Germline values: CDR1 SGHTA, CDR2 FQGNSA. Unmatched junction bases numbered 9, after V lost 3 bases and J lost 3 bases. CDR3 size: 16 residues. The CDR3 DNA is TGTGCCAGCAGCTTCCCCCCGGGGGGTGTGACAGATACGCAGTATTTT. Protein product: CASSFPPGGVTDTQYF. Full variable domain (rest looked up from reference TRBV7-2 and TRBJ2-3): GAGVSQSPSNKVTEKGKDVELRCDPISGHTALYWYRQSLGQGLEFLIYFQGNSAPDKSGLPSDRFSAERTGGSVSTLTIQRTQQEDSAVYLCASSFPPGGVTDTQYFGPGTRLTVL.

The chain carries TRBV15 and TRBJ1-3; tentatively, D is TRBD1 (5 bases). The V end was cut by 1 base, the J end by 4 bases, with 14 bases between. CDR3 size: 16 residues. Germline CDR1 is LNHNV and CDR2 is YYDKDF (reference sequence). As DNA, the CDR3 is TGTGCCACCAGCAGAGGGACTTGGGGGAGCGGAAACACCATATATTTT. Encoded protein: CATSRGTWGSGNTIYF. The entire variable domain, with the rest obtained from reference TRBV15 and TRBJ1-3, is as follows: DAMVIQNPRYQVTQFGKPVTLSCSQTLNHNVMYWYQQKSSQAPKLLFHYYDKDFNNEADTPDNFQSRRPNTSFCFLDIRSPGLGDTAMYLCATSRGTWGSGNTIYFGEGSWLTVV.